This T cell receptor beta chain was profiled in a study of PD-1 blockade in classical Hodgkin lymphoma. Study details: Patients were treated with nivolumab at 3 mg/kg, and this was given intravenously every 2 weeks.

Assay: immunoSEQ multiplex PCR; the TCRdb copy retains only in-frame clones and omits some. The repertoire consists of around 36,000 clones, with about 93% occurring once and the leading ten covering roughly 0.24%. Relapses following autologous stem cell transplantation were seen in all patients, with brentuximab vedotin exposure varying. Magnetic negative selection was used to purify CD4+ T cells from PBMCs that had been thawed. When best responses were assessed, they were complete response, partial response or progressive disease. The sequencing here drew on CD4+ T cells from blood, taken at baseline. The clonotype originates from a human donor with classical Hodgkin lymphoma.

The CDR3 spells CALTPTGYEQYF. The CDR3 bases are TGTGCCCTAACTCCTACTGGATACGAGCAGTACTTC. The chain has TRBV5-4 and TRBJ2-7, with no clear D. The CDR3 has 12 amino acids. With 10 bases removed from V and 4 bases from J, the gap between germline ends came to 15 bases. CDR1 is SGHNT and CDR2 is YYREEE in the germline V gene (reference sequence).